This T cell receptor (beta chain) was sequenced during a study of cytomegalovirus exposure and HLA in healthy donors. Study background: A subsequent analysis stated that the 120 or so validation repertoires were run on the same platform as the 550 to 750 first-cohort repertoires.

Study outcomes and limitations: It was confirmed in vitro that three of the CMV-associated chains were specific for CMV antigens.

The CDR3 is 13 residues long. Germline values: CDR1 SNHLY, CDR2 FYNNEI. Germline trimming cut 7 bases from V and 6 bases from J; bases unmatched to any gene: 8. This clone was detected only once. Its target is not known. Assay used: immunoSEQ multiplex PCR; TCRdb lists only in-frame clones, some missing. The top ten clones hold approximately 5.3% of a sample with around 65,000 clones, 80% to 95% of them seen once. The receptor's source is a young man in good health and CMV-seropositive. The chain recombines TRBV2 with TRBJ1-2; 7 bases align to TRBD1. The sequenced sample consisted of PBMCs. This chain's CDR3 is CASTIQGNDGYTF. CDR3 DNA: TGTGCCAGCACCATACAGGGGAATGATGGCTACACCTTC.